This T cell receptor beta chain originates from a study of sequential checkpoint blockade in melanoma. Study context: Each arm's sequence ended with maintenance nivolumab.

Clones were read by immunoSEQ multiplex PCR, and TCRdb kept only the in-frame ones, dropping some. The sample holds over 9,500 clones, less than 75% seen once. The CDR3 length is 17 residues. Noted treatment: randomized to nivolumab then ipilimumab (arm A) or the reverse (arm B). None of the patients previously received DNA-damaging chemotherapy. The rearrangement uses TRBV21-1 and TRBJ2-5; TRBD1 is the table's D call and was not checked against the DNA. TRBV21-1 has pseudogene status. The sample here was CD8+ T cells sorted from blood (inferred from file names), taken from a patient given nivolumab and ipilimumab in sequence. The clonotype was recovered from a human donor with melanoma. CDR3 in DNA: TGTGCCAGCAGCAAAAGTAGAGGACAGGGTCGCCAAGAGACCCAGTACTTC. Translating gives CASSKSRGQGRQETQYF.